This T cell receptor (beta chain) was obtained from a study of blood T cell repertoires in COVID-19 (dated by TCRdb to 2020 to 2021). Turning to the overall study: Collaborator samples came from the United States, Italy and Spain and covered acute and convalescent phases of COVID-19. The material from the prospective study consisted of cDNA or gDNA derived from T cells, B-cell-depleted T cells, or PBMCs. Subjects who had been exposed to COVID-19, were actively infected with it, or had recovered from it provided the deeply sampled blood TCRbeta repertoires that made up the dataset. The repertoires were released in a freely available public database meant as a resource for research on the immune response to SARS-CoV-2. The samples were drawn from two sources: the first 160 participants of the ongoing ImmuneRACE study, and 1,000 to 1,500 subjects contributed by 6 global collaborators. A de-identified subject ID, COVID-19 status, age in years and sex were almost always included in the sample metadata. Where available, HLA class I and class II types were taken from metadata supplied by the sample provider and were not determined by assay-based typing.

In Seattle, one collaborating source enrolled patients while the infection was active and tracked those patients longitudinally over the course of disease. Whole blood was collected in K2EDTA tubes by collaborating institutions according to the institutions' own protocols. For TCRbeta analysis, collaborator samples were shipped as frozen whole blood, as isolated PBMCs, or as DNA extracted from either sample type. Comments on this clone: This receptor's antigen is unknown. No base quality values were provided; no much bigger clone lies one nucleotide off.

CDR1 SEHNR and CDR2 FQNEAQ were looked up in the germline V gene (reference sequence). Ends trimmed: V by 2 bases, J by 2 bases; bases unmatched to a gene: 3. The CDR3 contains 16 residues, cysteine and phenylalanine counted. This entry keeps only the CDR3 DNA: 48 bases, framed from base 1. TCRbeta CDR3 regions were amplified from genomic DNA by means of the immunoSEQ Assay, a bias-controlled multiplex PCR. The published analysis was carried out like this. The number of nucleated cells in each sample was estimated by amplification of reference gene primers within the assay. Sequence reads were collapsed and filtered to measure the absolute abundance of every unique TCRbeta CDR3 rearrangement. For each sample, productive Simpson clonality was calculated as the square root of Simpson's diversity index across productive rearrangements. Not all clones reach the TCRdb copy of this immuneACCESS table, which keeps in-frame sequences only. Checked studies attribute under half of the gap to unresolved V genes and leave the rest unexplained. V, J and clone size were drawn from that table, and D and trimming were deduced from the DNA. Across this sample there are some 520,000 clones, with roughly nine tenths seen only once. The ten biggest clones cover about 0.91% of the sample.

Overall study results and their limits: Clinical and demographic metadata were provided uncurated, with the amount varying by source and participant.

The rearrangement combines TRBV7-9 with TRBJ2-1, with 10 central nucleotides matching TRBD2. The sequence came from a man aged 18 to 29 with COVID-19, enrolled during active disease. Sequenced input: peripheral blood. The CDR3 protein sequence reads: CASSLRTSGAYNEQFF. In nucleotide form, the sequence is TGTGCCAGCAGCTTAAGGACTAGCGGAGCCTACAATGAGCAGTTCTTC.